Sequencing of this T cell receptor beta chain was carried out in a study of shared clonotypes between healthy human individuals. In the naive CD8 group, cells lacked CD45RO and were positively selected for CCR7, so terminally differentiated effector memory CD45RA+ cells were left out. With respect to this clone: Antigen: not known.

This CDR3 is built from 14 residues. Per the germline V gene, CDR1 is LNHNV and CDR2 is YYDKDF (reference sequence). The V segment lost 3 bases and the J segment 8 bases; nucleotides outside the gene matches: 4. Regarding the study as a whole: Generation probabilities of non-shared clonotypes were lower (relative to those shared by all four donors).

The table came from immunoSEQ multiplex PCR; TCRdb's copy has only in-frame clones and leaves some out. The table includes hundreds of thousands of clones, around 95% detected once. The sample was naive CD8+ T cells sorted from blood. V usage is TRBV15 and J usage is TRBJ1-4; TRBD1 agrees at 9 bases. The receptor's source is a woman aged 30 to 39 in good health. The CDR3 DNA follows: TGTGCCACCAGCAGCGGGACAGGGAACGAAAAACTGTTTTTT. It encodes CATSSGTGNEKLFF.